The 23 T cell receptor beta chains below come from one sample, sequenced in a study of glioma-infiltrating T cells. TCR alpha and beta CDR3 regions were amplified from RNA using iRepertoire nested multiplex PCR. MiXCR, run by TCRdb on the multiplex PCR reads, gives a single entry per CDR3 protein. The table records about 110,000 distinct CDR3 sequences, 20% to 30% of them present only once. The sample comprised glioma tissue, nonneoplastic brain tissue, or PBMCs (not recorded which). The receptors stem from a human donor with low-grade glioma or glioblastoma, undergoing nonglioma brain surgery, or in good health (not recorded which).

The J gene is TRBJ1-4, the V gene TRBV5-1; D ambiguous. CDR1 SGHRS and CDR2 YFSETQ come from the germline V gene. V was clipped by 2 bases and J by 4 bases, with 9 bases between them. The CDR3 contains 14 residues. CDR3: CASSFSSYNEKLFF. DNA for the CDR3: TGCGCCAGCAGCTTTTCGAGTTATAATGAAAAACTGTTTTTT.

There are many counts of this clonotype. V usage is TRBV6-4 and J usage is TRBJ2-1, with a possible D match to TRBD2 (6 bases). Germline lookup yields CDR1 MRHNA and CDR2 SNTAGT. The CDR3 contains 13 residues. Trimming took off 9 bases at V and 3 bases at J, with 12 bases between the two ends. The CDR3 sequence: CASSSAIYNEQFF. The CDR3 DNA sequence: TGTGCCAGTTCTAGCGCTATCTACAATGAGCAGTTCTTC.

In this sample, this clonotype turned up many times. The rearrangement joins TRBV2 to TRBJ1-5; 7 nucleotides align to TRBD1. V dropped 7 bases and J dropped 0; count of bases not matched to a gene: 9. CDR3 size: 16 residues. CDR1 is SNHLY, CDR2 FYNNEI, per germline. CDR3 sequence (DNA): TGTGCCAGCACCTCACAGGGGCCCTATAGCAATCAGCCCCAGCATTTT. Protein sequence: CASTSQGPYSNQPQHF.

This clonotype was seen many times. This chain connects TRBV20-1 to TRBJ2-7; TRBD2 matches 10 bases. From germline, CDR1 is DFQATT and CDR2 SNEGSKA (reference sequence). The junction had 8 bases not matched to a gene; V was cut back by 5 bases and J by 4 bases. This CDR3 contains 14 residues. CDR3 sequence: CSAEEREGRYEQYF. The CDR3 DNA reads TGCAGTGCTGAAGAGCGGGAGGGCCGGTACGAGCAGTACTTC.

This clonotype was detected once. The conserved phenylalanine or tryptophan is not found at the CDR3 terminus, so this likely reflects a read error. The chain has TRBV6-2 or TRBV6-3 and TRBJ2-1; D perhaps matches TRBD2 (6 bases). This CDR3 region has 16 residues. Germline V gene data show CDR1 as MNHEY and CDR2 as SVGEGT. The DNA of the CDR3 is TGCGCCAGCAGCGGATGGGACTCTCCCTCCTACAATGAGCAGTTCATC. It is translated as CASSGWDSPSYNEQFI.

This clonotype was seen at least ten times. V and J are TRBV7-9 and TRBJ1-1, with D perhaps matching TRBD1 (6 bases). The CDR3 loop spans 14 amino acids. Germline CDR1 SEHNR, CDR2 FQNEAQ (reference sequence). With 11 bases removed from V and 4 bases from J, the gap between germline ends came to 20 bases. In DNA form, the CDR3 reads TGTGCCTTTTCCGTGAGGGGACACTCCACTGAAGCTTTCTTT. Translating it yields CAFSVRGHSTEAFF. The entire variable domain, with the rest obtained from reference TRBV7-9 and TRBJ1-1, is as follows: DTGVSQNPRHKITKRGQNVTFRCDPISEHNRLYWYRQTLGQGPEFLTYFQNEAQLEKSRLLSDRFSAERPKGSFSTLEIQRTEQGDSAMYLCAFSVRGHSTEAFFGQGTRLTVV.

This clonotype was seen ten or more times. The rearrangement joins TRBV18 to TRBJ2-3, with TRBD1 matching over 7 bases. Germline lookup yields CDR1 KGHSH and CDR2 LQKENI. V was pared by 4 bases and J by 3 bases, with 7 bases of the junction left unmatched. This CDR3 is 15 amino acids long. The CDR3 region has the DNA TGTGCCAGCTCACTACAGGGGTTGAGGACAGATACGCAGTATTTT. This sequence encodes CASSLQGLRTDTQYF.

A note on this clonotype: A much larger clone sits a single nucleotide away, making a read error possible. This chain joins TRBV6-2 or TRBV6-3 and TRBJ2-2; no clear D. Germline values: CDR1 MNHEY, CDR2 SVGEGT. V was cut by 6 bases and J by 4 bases, with 15 bases left in between. The CDR3 has 15 residues. The CDR3 region is CASSTRPQSTGELFF. In DNA, the CDR3 is TGTGCCAGCAGCACACGCCCCCAGAGCACCGGGGAGCTGTTTTTT.

This clonotype occurred many times. The chain employs TRBV5-4 and TRBJ2-7; D uncertain. The V gene's germline CDR1 is SGHNT and CDR2 YYREEE (reference sequence). The CDR3 extends over 11 amino acids. The ends were cut back, 1 base at V and 7 bases at J, with 6 bases in the middle. The CDR3 protein is CASSLRGEQYF. In DNA form, the CDR3 reads TGTGCCAGCAGCTTGCGTGGGGAGCAGTACTTC.

This rearrangement joins TRBV20-1 to TRBJ1-1; a weak D match, TRBD1 (5 bases). The CDR3 is made up of 16 amino acids. Trimming stripped 1 base from V and 5 bases from J, with 20 bases between. Germline V lookup: CDR1 DFQATT, CDR2 SNEGSKA (reference sequence). The CDR3 spells CSARAPGGEVGTEAFF. In DNA, the CDR3 is TGCAGTGCTAGAGCTCCGGGGGGGGAAGTGGGAACTGAAGCTTTCTTT.

This clonotype has a count of ten or more. V and J are TRBV7-9 and TRBJ1-4; perhaps TRBD1 as D (5 bases). CDR3 length: 16 residues. Germline V gene sequence: CDR1 SEHNR, CDR2 FQNEAQ (reference sequence). V was pared by 4 bases and J by 0 bases, with 12 bases between. The CDR3 loop is CASSWGTLATNEKLFF. The DNA for the CDR3 is TGTGCCAGCAGCTGGGGGACCCTAGCAACTAATGAAAAACTGTTTTTT. The whole variable domain, filled in from reference TRBV7-9 and TRBJ1-4, reads DTGVSQNPRHKITKRGQNVTFRCDPISEHNRLYWYRQTLGQGPEFLTYFQNEAQLEKSRLLSDRFSAERPKGSFSTLEIQRTEQGDSAMYLCASSWGTLATNEKLFFGSGTQLSVL.

V gene TRBV20-1 combines with J gene TRBJ2-1; maybe TRBD1 (6 bases). Germline V CDR1 and CDR2: DFQATT, SNEGSKA (reference sequence). The CDR3 spans 15 residues. With 3 bases removed from V and 2 bases from J, the gap between germline ends came to 14 bases. Here the CDR3 reads CSAREQGWAYNEQFF. The CDR3 DNA reads TGCAGTGCTAGGGAGCAGGGGTGGGCCTACAATGAGCAGTTCTTC.

Comments on this clonotype: One base away lies a much larger clone, so this may be a sequencing read error. Since no conserved phenylalanine or tryptophan closes the CDR3, a read error is the likely cause. The V and J genes are TRBV18 and TRBJ1-2; no definite D call. The CDR3 loop spans 14 amino acids. The V gene's germline CDR1 is KGHSH and CDR2 LQKENI. The V end was cut by 3 bases, the J end by 4 bases, with 12 bases between. Here the CDR3 reads CASSPRAAGYGYTY. In nucleotides, the CDR3 is TGTGCCAGCTCACCCCGGGCGGCCGGCTATGGCTACACCTAC.

The sample holds many counts of this clonotype. This chain connects TRBV2 to TRBJ1-1; D may be TRBD1 (6 bases). CDR1 SNHLY and CDR2 FYNNEI come from the germline V gene. The CDR3 totals 12 residues. The V end was cut by 3 bases, the J end by 4 bases, with 6 bases between. The CDR3 bases are TGTGCCAGCAGTGACAGGGGCACTGAAGCTTTCTTT. Translating gives CASSDRGTEAFF.

This clonotype came up many times. V usage is TRBV6-1 and J usage is TRBJ1-5, with TRBD1 identical over 9 bases. J lost 7 bases, V lost 6 bases, and 10 bases had no gene match. Looked up from germline, CDR1 is MNHNS and CDR2 is SASEGT. The CDR3 has 15 residues. Here the CDR3 reads CASRLQGAASQPQHF. CDR3 coding DNA: TGTGCCAGCAGGCTACAGGGGGCGGCTTCACAGCCCCAGCATTTT.

Concerning this clonotype itself: A read error is possible here, since a much larger clone lies one base away. The V and J genes are TRBV18 and TRBJ2-7; 11 nucleotides match TRBD1. The germline CDR1 and CDR2 sequences are KGHSH and LQKENI. The CDR3 extends over 15 amino acids. The CDR3 loop reads CARSPPGQGAYEQYF. The DNA of the CDR3 is TGTGCCAGATCACCTCCGGGACAGGGGGCCTACGAGCAGTACTTC.

This chain links TRBV29-1 with TRBJ2-5, with TRBD1 as a possible D gene (6 bases). The CDR3 totals 14 residues. The V gene lost 5 bases and the J gene lost 7 bases, with 20 bases spanning the gap. Looked up from germline, CDR1 is SQVTM and CDR2 is ANQGSEA. The CDR3 spells CSVSLPGHRGTQYF. CDR3 nucleotide sequence: TGCAGCGTTTCACTACCGGGACACCGAGGGACCCAGTACTTC.

This clonotype showed up many times. The chain has TRBV4-3 and TRBJ2-6; weak D call: TRBD1 (6 bases). This CDR3 contains 20 residues. Germline CDR1 is LGHNA and CDR2 is YSLEER. With 0 bases removed from V and 0 bases from J, the gap between germline ends came to 18 bases. The CDR3 here is CASSQEPPGHSLSGANVLTF. DNA of the CDR3: TGCGCCAGCAGCCAAGAGCCCCCGGGACACTCCCTCTCTGGGGCCAACGTCCTGACTTTC.

With regard to this clonotype: This may be a read error, as it is one base from a much larger clone. The rearrangement uses TRBV7-2 and TRBJ2-7; no firm D call. Germline V lookup: CDR1 SGHTA, CDR2 FQGNSA. The CDR3 is made up of 13 amino acids. The CDR3 region has the DNA TGTGCCGGCAGCTTACTAACCATCTACGAGCAGTACTTC. It encodes CAGSLLTIYEQYF.

J is TRBJ2-1 and V is TRBV5-1; 8 nucleotides match TRBD2. Germline CDR1 and CDR2: SGHRS and YFSETQ. The trim removed 3 bases at V and 8 bases at J, leaving 7 bases unmatched. This CDR3 has 14 amino acids. CDR3 loop: CASSSSGLGDEQFF. The DNA for the CDR3 is TGCGCCAGCAGCTCTAGCGGGTTGGGCGATGAGCAGTTCTTC.

This clonotype has ten or more counts. This CDR3 is CASSPGRGNEQYF. CDR3 in DNA: TGTGCCAGCAGCCCCGGGAGGGGCAACGAGCAGTACTTC. The rearrangement uses TRBV3-1 and TRBJ2-7; 8 bases fit TRBD2. Germline values: CDR1 LGHDT, CDR2 YNNKEL (reference sequence). The CDR3 is 13 residues long. V lost 4 bases, J lost 5 bases, and 4 bases stayed unmatched.

This clonotype occurred many times. The chain is built from TRBV28 and TRBJ1-3, with D perhaps matching TRBD1 (5 bases). The CDR3 runs 14 residues. The V gene's germline CDR1 is MDHEN and CDR2 SYDVKM. Deletions cut 6 bases from V and 2 bases from J, with 11 bases between. The CDR3 nucleotides read TGTGCCAGCAGGGCCCCAGGGACTGGAAACACCATATATTTT. Its translation is CASRAPGTGNTIYF.

In this sample, this clonotype turned up many times. The chain uses TRBV20-1 and TRBJ1-2; D gene uncertain. This CDR3 contains 14 residues. Trimming removed 6 bases from V and 4 bases from J, with 18 bases in between. The germline gives CDR1 DFQATT, CDR2 SNEGSKA (reference sequence). The CDR3 here is CSAIDGRQVYGYTF. CDR3 nucleotides: TGCAGTGCCATAGACGGCCGCCAGGTCTATGGCTACACCTTC.